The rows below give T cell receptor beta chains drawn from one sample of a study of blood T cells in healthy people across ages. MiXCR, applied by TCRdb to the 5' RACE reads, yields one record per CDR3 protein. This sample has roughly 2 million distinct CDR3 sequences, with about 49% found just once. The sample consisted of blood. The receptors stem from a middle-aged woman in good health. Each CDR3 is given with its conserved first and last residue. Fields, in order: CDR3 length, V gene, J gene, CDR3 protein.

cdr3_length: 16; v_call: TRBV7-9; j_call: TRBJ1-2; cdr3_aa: CASSLAGEGHHYGYTF
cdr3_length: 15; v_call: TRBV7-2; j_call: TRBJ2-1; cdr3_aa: CASSSNQDRAHEQFF
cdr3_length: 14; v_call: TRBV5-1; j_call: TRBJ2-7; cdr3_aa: CASSPGSGDYERYF
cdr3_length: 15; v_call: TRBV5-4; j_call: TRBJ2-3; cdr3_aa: CASSPGQGEPDTQYF
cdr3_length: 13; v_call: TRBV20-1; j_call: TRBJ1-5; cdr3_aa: CSAAPGPGQPQHF
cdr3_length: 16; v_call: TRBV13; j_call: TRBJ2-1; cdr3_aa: CASTAFVAGPYNEQFF
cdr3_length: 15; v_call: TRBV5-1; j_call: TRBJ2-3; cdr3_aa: CASRLAGGVTDTQYF
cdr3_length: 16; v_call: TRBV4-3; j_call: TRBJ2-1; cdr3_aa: CASSQDLGGSYNEQFF
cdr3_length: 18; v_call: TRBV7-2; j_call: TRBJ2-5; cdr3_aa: CASSPRLAGGSLGETQYF
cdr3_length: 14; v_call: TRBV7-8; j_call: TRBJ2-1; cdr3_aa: CASSWQGSRNEQFF
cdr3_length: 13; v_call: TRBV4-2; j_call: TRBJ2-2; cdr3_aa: CASSQESTGELFF
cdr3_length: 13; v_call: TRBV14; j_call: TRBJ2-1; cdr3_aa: CASSQIQGSVQFF
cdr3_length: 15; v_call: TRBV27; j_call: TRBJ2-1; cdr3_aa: CASSYSTGGINEQFF
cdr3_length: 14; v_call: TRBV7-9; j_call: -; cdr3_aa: CASSSTPGLETQYF
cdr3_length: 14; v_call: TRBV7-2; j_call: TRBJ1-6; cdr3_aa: CASRGQGLRSPLHF
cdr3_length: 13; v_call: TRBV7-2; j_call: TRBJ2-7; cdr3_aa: CASSFRIGDEQYF
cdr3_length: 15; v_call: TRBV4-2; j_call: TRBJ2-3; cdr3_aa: CASSQERLRADTQYF
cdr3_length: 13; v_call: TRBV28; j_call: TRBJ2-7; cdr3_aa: CASSFRDAYEQYF
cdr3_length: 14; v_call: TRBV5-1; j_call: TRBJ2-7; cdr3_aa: CASSPQGLTYEQYF
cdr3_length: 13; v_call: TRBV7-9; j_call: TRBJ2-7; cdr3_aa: CASSSRMGYGQYF
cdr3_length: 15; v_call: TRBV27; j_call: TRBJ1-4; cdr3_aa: CASSFYGQGNEKLFF
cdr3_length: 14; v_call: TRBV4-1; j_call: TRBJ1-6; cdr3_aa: CASSIDGGNSPLHF
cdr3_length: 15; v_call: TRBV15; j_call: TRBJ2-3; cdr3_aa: CATSSDRAITDTQYF
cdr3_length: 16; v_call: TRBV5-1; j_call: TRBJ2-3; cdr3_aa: CASSLGQLAGTDTQYF
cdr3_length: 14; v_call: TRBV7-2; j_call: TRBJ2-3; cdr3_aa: CTSRGGSYTDTQYF
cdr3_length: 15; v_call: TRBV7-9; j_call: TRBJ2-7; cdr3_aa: CASSSDRGNPYEQYF
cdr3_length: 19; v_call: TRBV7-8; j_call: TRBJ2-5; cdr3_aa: CASSLVWLTKSPIGETQYF
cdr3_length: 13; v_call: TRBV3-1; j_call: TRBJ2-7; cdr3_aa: CASSPERYYEQYF
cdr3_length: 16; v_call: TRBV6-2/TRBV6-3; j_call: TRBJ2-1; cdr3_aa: CASSLVTSAGSNEQFF
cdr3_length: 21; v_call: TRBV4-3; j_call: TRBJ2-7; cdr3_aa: CASSQDHGAWLAGNSRYEQYF
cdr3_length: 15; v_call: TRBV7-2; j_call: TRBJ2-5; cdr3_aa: CASSPRRGYGETQYF
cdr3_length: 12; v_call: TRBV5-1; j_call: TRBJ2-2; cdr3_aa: CASSRVGGELFF
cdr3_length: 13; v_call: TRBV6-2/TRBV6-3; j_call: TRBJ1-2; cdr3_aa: CASSPDYVGGYTF
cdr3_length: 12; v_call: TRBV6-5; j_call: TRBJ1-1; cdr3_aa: CASSYIRGEAFF
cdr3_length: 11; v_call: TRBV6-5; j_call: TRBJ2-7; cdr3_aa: CASQNSYEQYF
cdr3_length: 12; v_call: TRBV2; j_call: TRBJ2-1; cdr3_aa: CASSSDISEQFF
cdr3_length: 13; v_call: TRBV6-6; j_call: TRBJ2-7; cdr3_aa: CASSGDNPYEQYF
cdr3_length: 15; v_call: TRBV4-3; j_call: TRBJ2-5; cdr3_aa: CASSQHYDRGETQYF
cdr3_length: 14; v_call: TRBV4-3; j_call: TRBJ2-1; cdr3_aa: CASSQVAGGGEQFF
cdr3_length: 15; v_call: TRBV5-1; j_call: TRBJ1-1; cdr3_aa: CASSGEQEANTEAFF
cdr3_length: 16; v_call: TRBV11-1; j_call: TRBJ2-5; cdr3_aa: CASSVNSGAIQETQYF
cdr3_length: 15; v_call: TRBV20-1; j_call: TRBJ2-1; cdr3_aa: CSASPPGLAGGVQFF
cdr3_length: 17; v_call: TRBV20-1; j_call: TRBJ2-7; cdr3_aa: CSARETGRGGFSYEQYF
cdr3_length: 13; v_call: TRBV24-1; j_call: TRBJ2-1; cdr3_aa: CATAGTGLTEQFF
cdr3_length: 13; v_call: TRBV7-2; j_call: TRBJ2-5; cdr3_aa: CVSSLVRGEAQYF